These T cell receptor beta chains were read from a single sample in a study of T cells after yellow fever vaccination. Each CDR3 protein is one row after TCRdb ran MiXCR on the 5' RACE reads. In the table there are about 150,000 distinct CDR3 sequences, about 7% of which are singletons. The sample in question was CD4+ T cells sorted from PBMCs, obtained 10 days after the yellow fever booster vaccination. These receptors were taken from a man aged 25-45 years who received the YFV17D yellow fever vaccine. Both conserved end residues are part of each CDR3. The D gene is left open where the match is weak. The size field is filled for only some rows; it gives once, few, many or a size class.

J gene: TRBJ2-1; clone size: .; V gene: TRBV11-1; D gene: TRBD2; CDR3 protein: CASSSPKRLAGGNLNEQFF; CDR3 DNA: TGTGCCAGCAGCTCCCCGAAAAGGCTAGCGGGAGGGAACTTGAATGAGCAGTTCTTC
J gene: TRBJ2-7; clone size: many; V gene: TRBV7-2; D gene: .; CDR3 protein: CASSPQAYGAYEQYF; CDR3 DNA: TGTGCCAGCAGTCCACAGGCTTACGGTGCCTACGAGCAGTACTTC
J gene: TRBJ2-7; clone size: many; V gene: TRBV12-3/TRBV12-4; D gene: TRBD1; CDR3 protein: CASSFLGTASSYEQYF; CDR3 DNA: TGTGCCAGCAGTTTCCTCGGGACAGCTAGCTCCTACGAGCAGTACTTC
J gene: TRBJ2-5; clone size: many; V gene: TRBV5-1; D gene: .; CDR3 protein: CASSSRTGFGETQYF; CDR3 DNA: TGCGCCAGCAGCTCACGAACTGGTTTCGGGGAGACCCAGTACTTC
J gene: TRBJ2-5; clone size: many; V gene: TRBV2; D gene: .; CDR3 protein: CASSGEETQYF; CDR3 DNA: TGTGCCAGCAGTGGAGAAGAGACCCAGTACTTC
J gene: TRBJ2-2; clone size: many; V gene: TRBV29-1; D gene: TRBD2; CDR3 protein: CSVVAGNTGELFF; CDR3 DNA: TGCAGCGTTGTAGCGGGCAACACCGGGGAGCTGTTTTTT
J gene: TRBJ2-7; clone size: .; V gene: TRBV15; D gene: TRBD2; CDR3 protein: CATSRPGLPSYEQYF; CDR3 DNA: TGTGCCACCAGCAGACCGGGACTACCATCTTACGAGCAGTACTTC
J gene: TRBJ2-1; clone size: many; V gene: TRBV5-1; D gene: .; CDR3 protein: CASSLEGLGNEQFF; CDR3 DNA: TGCGCCAGCAGCTTGGAGGGCCTGGGGAATGAGCAGTTCTTC
J gene: TRBJ2-2; clone size: many; V gene: TRBV4-1; D gene: .; CDR3 protein: CASSQDPGNTGELFF; CDR3 DNA: TGCGCCAGCAGCCAAGATCCGGGGAACACCGGGGAGCTGTTTTTT
J gene: TRBJ2-1; clone size: many; V gene: TRBV20-1; D gene: .; CDR3 protein: CSPTGVRHVTYNEQFF; CDR3 DNA: TGCAGCCCCACCGGGGTTCGGCACGTTACCTACAATGAGCAGTTCTTC
J gene: TRBJ2-4; clone size: many; V gene: TRBV18; D gene: .; CDR3 protein: CASSPQDQRRNIQYF; CDR3 DNA: TGTGCCAGCTCACCACAGGACCAGCGGAGGAACATTCAGTACTTC
J gene: TRBJ2-7; clone size: many; V gene: TRBV20-1; D gene: TRBD2; CDR3 protein: CSARERGTSGSHEQYF; CDR3 DNA: TGCAGTGCTAGAGAAAGGGGTACTAGCGGGAGCCACGAGCAGTACTTC
J gene: TRBJ2-1; clone size: many; V gene: TRBV7-2; D gene: .; CDR3 protein: CASSWTTYNEQFF; CDR3 DNA: TGTGCCAGCAGCTGGACGACCTACAATGAGCAGTTCTTC
J gene: TRBJ1-4; clone size: many; V gene: TRBV29-1; D gene: .; CDR3 protein: CSVSSGNEKLFF; CDR3 DNA: TGCAGCGTTAGTTCGGGTAATGAAAAACTGTTTTTT
J gene: TRBJ2-2; clone size: many; V gene: TRBV6-2/TRBV6-3; D gene: .; CDR3 protein: CASRSPLGGTGELFF; CDR3 DNA: TGTGCCAGCAGATCCCCTCTGGGGGGCACCGGGGAGCTGTTTTTT
J gene: TRBJ2-2; clone size: many; V gene: TRBV10-2; D gene: TRBD1; CDR3 protein: CASSTGTDTGELFF; CDR3 DNA: TGCGCCAGCAGTACCGGGACAGACACCGGGGAGCTGTTTTTT
J gene: TRBJ2-7; clone size: many; V gene: TRBV12-3/TRBV12-4; D gene: TRBD1; CDR3 protein: CASRQGAKIEQYF; CDR3 DNA: TGTGCCAGCCGACAGGGGGCTAAAATAGAGCAGTACTTC
J gene: TRBJ1-6; clone size: many; V gene: TRBV12-3/TRBV12-4; D gene: .; CDR3 protein: CASSLGRHSPLHF; CDR3 DNA: TGTGCCAGCAGTTTAGGGAGGCACTCACCCCTCCACTTT
J gene: TRBJ1-5; clone size: few; V gene: TRBV12-3/TRBV12-4; D gene: .; CDR3 protein: CASSYGNQPQHF; CDR3 DNA: TGTGCCAGCAGCTATGGCAATCAGCCCCAGCATTTT
J gene: TRBJ2-3; clone size: many; V gene: TRBV24-1; D gene: .; CDR3 protein: CATLGGRFTDTQYF; CDR3 DNA: TGTGCCACCCTGGGCGGGCGTTTCACAGATACGCAGTATTTT
J gene: TRBJ2-5; clone size: many; V gene: TRBV15; D gene: .; CDR3 protein: CATSRDVSHQETQYF; CDR3 DNA: TGTGCCACCAGCAGAGATGTGAGTCACCAAGAGACCCAGTACTTC
J gene: TRBJ2-5; clone size: many; V gene: TRBV5-1; D gene: .; CDR3 protein: CASSDPGAETQYF; CDR3 DNA: TGCGCCAGCAGCGATCCGGGAGCTGAGACCCAGTACTTC
J gene: TRBJ2-7; clone size: few; V gene: TRBV7-9; D gene: .; CDR3 protein: CASSTRGSYEQYF; CDR3 DNA: TGTGCCAGCAGCACCCGGGGCTCCTACGAGCAGTACTTC
J gene: TRBJ2-7; clone size: many; V gene: TRBV20-1; D gene: TRBD1; CDR3 protein: CSARDQGTAHYEQYF; CDR3 DNA: TGCAGTGCTAGAGATCAAGGGACAGCCCACTACGAGCAGTACTTC
J gene: TRBJ2-1; clone size: many; V gene: TRBV9; D gene: .; CDR3 protein: CASSVDSGLIVGEQFF; CDR3 DNA: TGTGCCAGCAGCGTAGATTCGGGATTAATAGTCGGTGAGCAGTTCTTC
J gene: TRBJ2-7; clone size: many; V gene: TRBV27; D gene: TRBD2; CDR3 protein: CASSLFWGTSGRSYEQYF; CDR3 DNA: TGTGCCAGCAGCCTCTTTTGGGGGACTAGCGGGCGCTCCTACGAGCAGTACTTC
J gene: TRBJ2-5; clone size: many; V gene: TRBV28; D gene: TRBD2; CDR3 protein: CASSILAEETQYF; CDR3 DNA: TGTGCCAGCAGTATACTAGCGGAAGAGACCCAGTACTTC
J gene: TRBJ1-1; clone size: few; V gene: TRBV18; D gene: TRBD1; CDR3 protein: CASSLGQNPNTEAFF; CDR3 DNA: TGTGCCAGCTCTTTGGGACAGAACCCGAACACTGAAGCTTTCTTT
J gene: TRBJ2-3; clone size: many; V gene: TRBV7-8; D gene: TRBD2; CDR3 protein: CASSLREGGTQYF; CDR3 DNA: TGTGCCAGCAGCTTACGGGAGGGGGGTACGCAGTATTTT
J gene: TRBJ1-1; clone size: .; V gene: TRBV19; D gene: .; CDR3 protein: CASSTIEGTEAFF; CDR3 DNA: TGTGCCAGTAGTACCATCGAGGGGACTGAAGCTTTCTTT
J gene: TRBJ2-2; clone size: many; V gene: TRBV14; D gene: .; CDR3 protein: CASSQDVRELFF; CDR3 DNA: TGTGCCAGCAGCCAAGATGTGAGGGAGCTGTTTTTT
J gene: TRBJ1-1; clone size: many; V gene: TRBV5-6; D gene: TRBD1; CDR3 protein: CASSVGQTEAFF; CDR3 DNA: TGTGCCAGCAGCGTGGGACAGACTGAAGCTTTCTTT
J gene: TRBJ1-3; clone size: many; V gene: TRBV5-1; D gene: .; CDR3 protein: CASSQDGGNTIYF; CDR3 DNA: TGCGCCAGCAGCCAGGACGGGGGAAACACCATATATTTT
J gene: TRBJ2-5; clone size: many; V gene: TRBV20-1; D gene: .; CDR3 protein: CSARDWQIETQYF; CDR3 DNA: TGCAGTGCTAGAGATTGGCAGATTGAGACCCAGTACTTC
J gene: TRBJ2-5; clone size: many; V gene: TRBV5-6; D gene: TRBD1; CDR3 protein: CASSHGTAQETQYF; CDR3 DNA: TGTGCCAGCAGTCACGGGACAGCCCAAGAGACCCAGTACTTC
J gene: TRBJ1-1; clone size: many; V gene: TRBV5-1; D gene: .; CDR3 protein: CASSPISGGRLEEAFF; CDR3 DNA: TGCGCCAGCAGCCCCATCTCCGGGGGGCGCCTTGAGGAAGCTTTCTTT
J gene: TRBJ2-7; clone size: many; V gene: TRBV20-1; D gene: .; CDR3 protein: CSASRGRPYEQYF; CDR3 DNA: TGCAGTGCTAGTAGGGGAAGACCCTACGAGCAGTACTTC
J gene: TRBJ1-6; clone size: many; V gene: TRBV6-1; D gene: .; CDR3 protein: CASGLGVNSPLHF; CDR3 DNA: TGTGCCAGCGGTCTGGGGGTCAATTCACCCCTCCACTTT
J gene: TRBJ1-2; clone size: .; V gene: TRBV29-1; D gene: .; CDR3 protein: CSVEKGSAGYGYTF; CDR3 DNA: TGCAGCGTTGAGAAAGGATCGGCAGGCTATGGCTACACCTTC
J gene: TRBJ1-5; clone size: many; V gene: TRBV11-2; D gene: .; CDR3 protein: CASSLRTGPNQPQHF; CDR3 DNA: TGTGCCAGCAGCTTAAGAACAGGTCCCAATCAGCCCCAGCATTTT
J gene: TRBJ2-1; clone size: .; V gene: TRBV7-2; D gene: .; CDR3 protein: CASSLLFEQFF; CDR3 DNA: TGTGCCAGCAGCTTATTATTTGAGCAGTTCTTC
J gene: TRBJ2-1; clone size: few; V gene: TRBV30; D gene: .; CDR3 protein: CAWKKAYNEQFF; CDR3 DNA: TGTGCCTGGAAAAAGGCTTACAATGAGCAGTTCTTC
J gene: TRBJ2-5; clone size: .; V gene: TRBV9; D gene: .; CDR3 protein: CASSVGAAQETQYF; CDR3 DNA: TGTGCCAGCAGCGTAGGGGCAGCGCAAGAGACCCAGTACTTC
J gene: TRBJ2-7; clone size: many; V gene: TRBV20-1; D gene: TRBD1; CDR3 protein: CSALAGQGPPYEQYF; CDR3 DNA: TGCAGTGCTCTCGCGGGACAGGGTCCCCCCTACGAGCAGTACTTC
J gene: TRBJ1-4; clone size: .; V gene: TRBV12-3/TRBV12-4; D gene: .; CDR3 protein: CASSLPNEKLFF; CDR3 DNA: TGTGCCAGCAGCCTACCTAATGAAAAACTGTTTTTT
J gene: TRBJ2-1; clone size: .; V gene: TRBV24-1; D gene: .; CDR3 protein: CATSDRWNEQFF; CDR3 DNA: TGTGCCACCAGTGACCGCTGGAATGAGCAGTTCTTC
J gene: TRBJ2-7; clone size: many; V gene: TRBV29-1; D gene: TRBD1; CDR3 protein: CSLRTGEYEQYF; CDR3 DNA: TGCAGCCTCCGGACAGGGGAGTACGAGCAGTACTTC
J gene: TRBJ2-7; clone size: many; V gene: TRBV11-3; D gene: TRBD1; CDR3 protein: CASSLRWTGGAASYEQYF; CDR3 DNA: TGTGCCAGCAGCTTAAGGTGGACAGGGGGCGCCGCCTCCTACGAGCAGTACTTC
J gene: TRBJ1-5; clone size: many; V gene: TRBV5-6; D gene: .; CDR3 protein: CASSLSGSNQPQHF; CDR3 DNA: TGTGCCAGCAGCTTGTCCGGGAGCAATCAGCCCCAGCATTTT
J gene: TRBJ2-7; clone size: many; V gene: TRBV12-3/TRBV12-4; D gene: .; CDR3 protein: CASSPRIYEQYF; CDR3 DNA: TGTGCCAGCAGCCCCCGGATCTACGAGCAGTACTTC
J gene: TRBJ1-1; clone size: few; V gene: TRBV2; D gene: .; CDR3 protein: CASSRDRYTEAFF; CDR3 DNA: TGTGCCAGCAGCCGCGACAGATACACTGAAGCTTTCTTT
J gene: TRBJ2-3; clone size: many; V gene: TRBV29-1; D gene: .; CDR3 protein: CSVEVPPTDTQYF; CDR3 DNA: TGCAGCGTTGAAGTCCCGCCAACGGATACGCAGTATTTT
J gene: TRBJ1-4; clone size: many; V gene: TRBV7-8; D gene: .; CDR3 protein: CASSTPVGEKLFF; CDR3 DNA: TGTGCCAGCAGCACCCCGGTGGGTGAAAAACTGTTTTTT
J gene: TRBJ2-1; clone size: many; V gene: TRBV20-1; D gene: .; CDR3 protein: CSARELFRNEQFF; CDR3 DNA: TGCAGTGCTAGAGAACTATTTCGAAATGAGCAGTTCTTC
J gene: TRBJ2-5; clone size: many; V gene: TRBV6-5; D gene: TRBD2; CDR3 protein: CASSYGGRGRGETQYF; CDR3 DNA: TGTGCCAGCAGTTACGGCGGGAGGGGTCGAGGAGAGACCCAGTACTTC
J gene: TRBJ2-7; clone size: many; V gene: TRBV29-1; D gene: TRBD2; CDR3 protein: CSVGLAGSTYEQYF; CDR3 DNA: TGCAGCGTCGGACTAGCGGGCTCTACCTACGAGCAGTACTTC
J gene: TRBJ2-7; clone size: many; V gene: TRBV6-2/TRBV6-3; D gene: .; CDR3 protein: CASSRLYEQYF; CDR3 DNA: TGTGCCAGCAGCCGACTCTACGAGCAGTACTTC
J gene: TRBJ2-7; clone size: many; V gene: TRBV15; D gene: .; CDR3 protein: CATSNRTGFEDEQYF; CDR3 DNA: TGTGCCACCAGCAATCGAACAGGGTTTGAAGACGAGCAGTACTTC